The rows below give T cell receptor beta chains drawn from one sample of a study of breast tumors, draining lymph nodes, adjacent tissues. TCRdb used MiXCR to reprocess the multiplex PCR reads, holding one entry per CDR3 protein. The sample holds over 200,000 distinct CDR3 sequences, about a third seen once. The sequenced material came from axillary lymph node tissue. Source of these receptors: a female donor with breast cancer. Some clones in this sample may be carry-over from other donors' samples. Each CDR3 is given with its conserved first and last residue. The D gene is left open where the match is weak. Not every row has a clone size; where given, it reads once, few, many or a size class.

d_gene,v_gene,j_gene,abundance,CDR3nt,CDR3aa
NA,TRBV6-5,TRBJ2-7,many,TGTGCCAGCAGTTACACTACAGGAGGAGAGCAGTACTTC,CASSYTTGGEQYF
NA,TRBV5-1,TRBJ1-1,NA,TGCGCCAGCATTGGGGGGGATGAAGCTTTCTTT,CASIGGDEAFF
NA,TRBV24-1,TRBJ2-7,NA,TGTGCCACCAGCTTGGTGGGGGGTGGGCCCTACGAGCAGTACTTC,CATSLVGGGPYEQYF
NA,TRBV7-3,TRBJ1-1,NA,TGTGCCAGCAGCTTAACGGGAGGTCCGACTGTAAACACTGAAGCTTTCTTT,CASSLTGGPTVNTEAFF
NA,TRBV10-3,TRBJ2-7,NA,TGTGCCATCAGTGAGTTAGGGCTAGCGTACTACGAGCAGTACTTC,CAISELGLAYYEQYF
TRBD1,TRBV6-6,TRBJ1-3,many,TGTGCCAGCAGCCGACCGGACAGGGACAACACCATATATTTT,CASSRPDRDNTIYF
NA,TRBV30,TRBJ1-2,many,TGTGCCTGGAGTGTTCTTGCAGGGGCTTACAATGGCTACACCTTC,CAWSVLAGAYNGYTF
NA,TRBV7-2,TRBJ2-7,NA,TGTGCCAGCAACTTAACCCGTTCGAGCTCCTACGAGCAGTACTTC,CASNLTRSSSYEQYF
TRBD1,TRBV19,TRBJ1-4,NA,TGTGCCAGTAGTACCAGAACAGGGGATGAGAAACTGTTTTTT,CASSTRTGDEKLFF
TRBD2,TRBV6-6,TRBJ2-1,many,TGTGCCAGCAGTTACCCAGCGGGAGCCCACAATGAGCAGTTCTTC,CASSYPAGAHNEQFF
TRBD2,TRBV4-1,TRBJ2-2,many,TGCGCCAGCAGCCAAGTCGTCACTAGCGGGAGCCCCGGGGAGCTGTTTTTT,CASSQVVTSGSPGELFF
NA,TRBV6-5,TRBJ1-5,NA,TGTGCCAGCAGTCACAGTGAGTTAGGGCCCCAGCATTTT,CASSHSELGPQHF
TRBD1,TRBV11-1,TRBJ2-3,many,TGTGCCAGCAGCTTAGACCGGACAGGGCTCACAGATACGCAGTATTTT,CASSLDRTGLTDTQYF
NA,TRBV9,TRBJ2-2,NA,TGTGCCAGCAGCGCCTTTTTACAGGGAGGGGGGGCCGCGGAGCTGTTTTTT,CASSAFLQGGGAAELFF
TRBD2,TRBV20-1,TRBJ2-3,many,TGCAGTGCTGAGAGGGCTAGCGGGAGCTCTGCAGATACGCAGTATTTT,CSAERASGSSADTQYF
TRBD2,TRBV20-1,TRBJ2-2,many,TGCAGTGCTAGGCGAGCGGGAGGGGCCGGGGAGCTGTTTTTT,CSARRAGGAGELFF
TRBD2,TRBV7-9,TRBJ2-5,many,TGTGCCAGCAGCCCAAAGCGCCTAGCGGGAACTCAAGAGCCCCAGTACTTC,CASSPKRLAGTQEPQYF
NA,TRBV2,TRBJ1-6,many,TGTGCCAGCAGGCTTTTCCCGAGGAACTCACCCCTCCACTTT,CASRLFPRNSPLHF